This T cell receptor beta chain was recorded in a study of response to subunit inactivated influenza vaccine. Each CDR3 protein is one row after TCRdb ran MiXCR on the RT-PCR reads. The table lists about 570,000 distinct CDR3 sequences, over 9% of them singletons. Germline V gives CDR1 MDHEN, CDR2 SYDVKM. The CDR3 covers 14 residues. The ends were cut back, 5 bases at V and 1 base at J, with 11 bases in the middle. These records were also assigned to another study, of T cells expressing NK-cell markers. That source reports: Scientists made TCR beta cDNA using 5'RACE template switching with UMIs.

This sample comprised PBMCs from blood, obtained on the day of vaccination. The clonotype was recovered from a man in his forties or fifties who received an inactivated influenza vaccine. The V call is TRBV28, the J call TRBJ1-1; D is uncertain. CDR3: CASSPTPENTEAFF. CDR3 bases: TGTGCCAGCAGTCCGACCCCGGAGAACACTGAAGCTTTCTTT.